A selection of T cell receptor beta chains follows, all from one sample in a study of post-analysis software for immune sequencing data. TCRdb re-called the PCR reads through MiXCR, storing one row per CDR3 protein. The sample lists about 820,000 distinct CDR3 sequences, around 53% seen once, with roughly 4.4% in the top ten. The sequenced sample was blood. These TCRs come from a girl aged 10 to 17 with multiple sclerosis. Both conserved end residues are part of each CDR3. A D gene is named only where the DNA matches it firmly. Size is stated for part of the rows, as once, few or many counts, or as a class when the clone is expanded.

d_gene: .
j_gene: TRBJ1-2
v_gene: TRBV4-2
abundance: .
CDR3aa: CASSQDVWQVEGYTF
CDR3nt: TGTGCCAGCAGCCAAGATGTCTGGCAGGTCGAGGGCTACACCTTC

d_gene: .
j_gene: TRBJ1-2
v_gene: TRBV4-1
abundance: few
CDR3aa: CASSQDPGGGGYTF
CDR3nt: TGCGCCAGCAGCCAAGATCCCGGGGGGGGAGGCTACACCTTC

d_gene: .
j_gene: TRBJ1-4
v_gene: TRBV6-6
abundance: .
CDR3aa: CASSTTDRSNEKLFF
CDR3nt: TGTGCCAGCAGTACGACGGACAGATCTAATGAAAAACTGTTTTTT

d_gene: TRBD1
j_gene: TRBJ1-5
v_gene: TRBV3-1
abundance: .
CDR3aa: CASSQVSGTGGRQPQHF
CDR3nt: TGTGCCAGCAGCCAAGTGAGTGGGACAGGGGGCCGCCAGCCCCAGCATTTT

d_gene: .
j_gene: TRBJ2-1
v_gene: TRBV12-3/TRBV12-4
abundance: .
CDR3aa: CASSRSGLEQFF
CDR3nt: TGTGCCAGCTCGAGGTCGGGTCTGGAGCAGTTCTTC

d_gene: .
j_gene: TRBJ1-2
v_gene: TRBV29-1
abundance: few
CDR3aa: CSVGGERGNDYGYTF
CDR3nt: TGCAGCGTGGGAGGGGAGCGGGGGAACGACTATGGCTACACCTTC

d_gene: .
j_gene: TRBJ2-5
v_gene: TRBV5-6
abundance: .
CDR3aa: CASLSLPGETQYF
CDR3nt: TGTGCCAGCCTTAGCCTCCCGGGGGAGACCCAGTACTTC

d_gene: TRBD2
j_gene: TRBJ2-3
v_gene: TRBV12-3/TRBV12-4
abundance: .
CDR3aa: CASSLDSSGRRTDTQYF
CDR3nt: TGTGCCAGCAGTTTAGACTCTAGCGGGAGAAGGACAGATACGCAGTATTTT

d_gene: .
j_gene: TRBJ1-4
v_gene: TRBV27
abundance: few
CDR3aa: CASSPEGGREKLFF
CDR3nt: TGTGCCAGCAGCCCCGAAGGGGGTCGAGAAAAACTGTTTTTT

d_gene: TRBD1
j_gene: TRBJ2-7
v_gene: TRBV7-9
abundance: .
CDR3aa: CASGLWTGSYEQYF
CDR3nt: TGTGCCAGCGGACTATGGACAGGGAGCTACGAGCAGTACTTC

d_gene: .
j_gene: TRBJ2-3
v_gene: TRBV7-3
abundance: .
CDR3aa: CASSPTIRTDTQYF
CDR3nt: TGTGCCAGCAGCCCCACAATACGCACAGATACGCAGTATTTT

d_gene: TRBD1
j_gene: TRBJ2-7
v_gene: TRBV5-1
abundance: .
CDR3aa: CASSGGQDLSYEQYF
CDR3nt: TGCGCCAGCAGCGGGGGACAGGACCTCTCCTACGAGCAGTACTTC

d_gene: TRBD2
j_gene: TRBJ2-1
v_gene: TRBV10-3
abundance: .
CDR3aa: CAIRTSGSGNEQFF
CDR3nt: TGTGCCATCAGGACTAGCGGGAGCGGGAATGAGCAGTTCTTC

d_gene: TRBD1
j_gene: TRBJ1-2
v_gene: TRBV7-9
abundance: .
CDR3aa: CASSYGQGRGYTF
CDR3nt: TGTGCCAGCTCATACGGACAGGGGAGAGGCTACACCTTC

d_gene: .
j_gene: TRBJ1-1
v_gene: TRBV6-5
abundance: .
CDR3aa: CASSRRGVSGNTEAFF
CDR3nt: TGTGCCAGCAGCCGACGTGGAGTGTCCGGAAACACTGAAGCTTTCTTT

d_gene: TRBD2
j_gene: TRBJ2-3
v_gene: TRBV7-3
abundance: .
CDR3aa: CASSLTGTSGGSGGDTQYF
CDR3nt: TGTGCCAGCAGCTTAACCGGGACTAGCGGGGGATCAGGGGGAGATACGCAGTATTTT

d_gene: TRBD1
j_gene: TRBJ2-3
v_gene: TRBV12-3/TRBV12-4
abundance: .
CDR3aa: CASSSRDRGQYF
CDR3nt: TGTGCCAGCAGCTCCCGGGACAGGGGACAGTATTTT

d_gene: TRBD1
j_gene: TRBJ1-2
v_gene: TRBV5-1
abundance: .
CDR3aa: CASSLDRQGYGYTF
CDR3nt: TGCGCCAGCAGCTTGGATAGACAGGGGTATGGCTACACCTTC

d_gene: TRBD2
j_gene: TRBJ2-1
v_gene: TRBV7-9
abundance: .
CDR3aa: CASSFPSGSSYNEQFF
CDR3nt: TGTGCCAGCAGCTTTCCTAGCGGGAGCTCCTACAATGAGCAGTTCTTC

d_gene: TRBD2
j_gene: TRBJ2-3
v_gene: TRBV7-2
abundance: .
CDR3aa: CASSLRVAGGPRGDTQYF
CDR3nt: TGTGCCAGCAGCTTAAGGGTAGCGGGGGGGCCGCGCGGAGATACGCAGTATTTT

d_gene: .
j_gene: TRBJ2-3
v_gene: TRBV5-6
abundance: .
CDR3aa: CASSGTNTQYF
CDR3nt: TGTGCCAGCAGCGGGACGAATACGCAGTATTTT

d_gene: .
j_gene: TRBJ1-2
v_gene: TRBV29-1
abundance: .
CDR3aa: CSVEDMVRIDTF
CDR3nt: TGCAGCGTCGAAGACATGGTTCGGATCGACACCTTC

d_gene: .
j_gene: TRBJ2-3
v_gene: TRBV7-6
abundance: .
CDR3aa: CASSGGAVLSDTQYF
CDR3nt: TGTGCCAGCAGCGGGGGGGCAGTTCTGTCAGATACGCAGTATTTT